This T cell receptor (beta chain) was recorded in a study of breast tumors, draining lymph nodes, adjacent tissues. MiXCR was run by TCRdb on the multiplex PCR reads, yielding one entry per CDR3 protein. This table holds about 25,000 distinct CDR3 sequences, about 24% found once. This clonotype was seen ten or more times. What was sequenced was breast tumor tissue. This TCR came from a female donor with breast cancer. Some clones in this sample may be carry-over from other donors' samples.

The CDR3 spells CASTMRDRGDYGYTF. DNA of the CDR3: TGTGCCAGCACGATGCGGGACAGGGGTGACTATGGCTACACCTTC. The gene calls are TRBV6-6 and TRBJ1-2; 10 bases match TRBD1. The junction had 8 bases not matched to a gene; V was cut back by 7 bases and J by 3 bases. The CDR3 runs 15 residues. Germline-derived CDR1 and CDR2 are MNHNY and SVGAGI (reference sequence).